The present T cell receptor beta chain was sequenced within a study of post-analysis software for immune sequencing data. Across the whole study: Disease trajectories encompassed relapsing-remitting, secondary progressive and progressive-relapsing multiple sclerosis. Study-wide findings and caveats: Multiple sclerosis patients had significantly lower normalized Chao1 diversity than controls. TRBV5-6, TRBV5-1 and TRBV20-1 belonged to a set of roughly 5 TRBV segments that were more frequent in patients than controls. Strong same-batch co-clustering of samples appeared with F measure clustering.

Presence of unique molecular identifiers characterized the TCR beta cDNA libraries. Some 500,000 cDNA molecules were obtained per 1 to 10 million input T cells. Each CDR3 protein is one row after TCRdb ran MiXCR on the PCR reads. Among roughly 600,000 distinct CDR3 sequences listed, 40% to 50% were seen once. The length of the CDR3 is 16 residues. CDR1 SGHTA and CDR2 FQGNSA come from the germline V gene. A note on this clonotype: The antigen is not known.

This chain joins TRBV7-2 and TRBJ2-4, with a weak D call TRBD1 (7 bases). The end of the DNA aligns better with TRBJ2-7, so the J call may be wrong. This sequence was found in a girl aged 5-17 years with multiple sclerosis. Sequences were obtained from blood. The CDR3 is CASGTGGGEILYEQYF. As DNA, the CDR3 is TGTGCCAGCGGCACCGGAGGGGGCGAAATATTGTACGAGCAGTACTTC.